The 29 T cell receptor beta chains in this list originate from one sample, sequenced in a study of cytomegalovirus exposure and HLA in healthy donors. In the PCR, 60 Vbeta and 13 Jbeta primers were used. The method was immunoSEQ multiplex PCR; TCRdb's version includes in-frame clones alone and lacks a portion of them. The sample lists 100,000 to 140,000 clones; roughly three quarters were seen once. The sequenced sample was PBMCs. These receptors all stem from a man aged 18 to 30 in good health and CMV-seronegative.

The J gene is TRBJ1-1, the V gene TRBV6-1; TRBD1 agrees at 9 bases. V lost 6 bases and J lost 4; bases outside the gene matches: 6. CDR3 length equals 14 residues. CDR1 and CDR2 (germline): MNHNS, SASEGT. Written as DNA, the CDR3 is TGTGCCAGCAGGCGGGACAGGGTAATCACTGAAGCTTTCTTT. Its protein is CASRRDRVITEAFF.

The rearrangement joins TRBV2 to TRBJ2-7; TRBD2 is a possible D gene (5 bases). The CDR3 extends over 14 amino acids. CDR1 and CDR2 (germline): SNHLY, FYNNEI. The germline V and J ends were trimmed by 8 bases and 0 bases, with 14 bases remaining between them. The CDR3 DNA is TGTGCCAGCGGAGGTTTGATTAGCTCCTACGAGCAGTACTTC. Protein sequence: CASGGLISSYEQYF. Supplemented by reference TRBV2 and TRBJ2-7, the full variable domain reads EPEVTQTPSHQVTQMGQEVILRCVPISNHLYFYWYRQILGQKVEFLVSFYNNEISEKSEIFDDQFSVERPDGSNFTLKIRSTKLEDSAMYFCASGGLISSYEQYFGPGTRLTVT.

The chain couples TRBV6-5 to TRBJ1-5; tentatively, D is TRBD1 (6 bases). Germline values: CDR1 MNHEY, CDR2 SVGAGI. CDR3 length: 13 amino acids. V lost 5 bases, J lost 5 bases, and 10 bases lay in between. The CDR3 nucleotides are TGTGCCAGCAGTGTAGGGGGAGATCAGCCCCAGCATTTT. Amino acid sequence: CASSVGGDQPQHF.

The chain combines TRBV15 with TRBJ1-5, with D perhaps matching TRBD1 (6 bases). The CDR3 contains 16 residues. The ends were cut back, 3 bases at V and 2 bases at J, with 14 bases in the middle. Germline CDR1 reads LNHNV; CDR2 reads YYDKDF (reference sequence). DNA of the CDR3: TGTGCCACCAGCAGGAGCCTGGGGGCCCGCAATCAGCCCCAGCATTTT. Protein: CATSRSLGARNQPQHF.

This chain links TRBV15 with TRBJ1-2; TRBD1 is a possible D gene (5 bases). Germline loops: CDR1 LNHNV, CDR2 YYDKDF (reference sequence). CDR3 size: 15 residues. Trimming removed 5 bases at V and 4 bases at J, with 17 bases between. The CDR3 region has the DNA TGTGCCACCAGCCCGATGAGCGGGGCCTTCTATGGCTACACCTTC. Its protein product is CATSPMSGAFYGYTF.

The rearrangement joins TRBV9 to TRBJ2-4; D perhaps matches TRBD2 (7 bases). The germline V gene encodes CDR1 SGDLS and CDR2 YYNGEE. This CDR3 region has 15 residues. V lost 3 bases and J 0 bases, leaving 10 bases between the germline ends. CDR3 nucleotide sequence: TGTGCCAGCAGCGGGGGGGGCGCAGCCAAAAACATTCAGTACTTC. Protein sequence: CASSGGGAAKNIQYF. Based on the CDR3 plus reference TRBV9 and TRBJ2-4, the full variable domain is DSGVTQTPKHLITATGQRVTLRCSPRSGDLSVYWYQQSLDQGLQFLIQYYNGEERAKGNILERFSAQQFPDLHSELNLSSLELGDSALYFCASSGGGAAKNIQYFGAGTRLSVL.

The chain uses TRBV10-3 and TRBJ2-7; TRBD1 matches 10 bases. The CDR3 consists of 15 residues. Trimming took 5 bases from V and 2 from J; bases not matched to a gene: 6. Germline V CDR1 and CDR2: ENHRY, SYGVKD. CDR3 bases: TGTGCCATCAGTATCTCCGGGACAGGGGCCTACGAGCAGTACTTC. Encoded protein: CAISISGTGAYEQYF.

This chain connects TRBV2 to TRBJ1-5; TRBD1 is a possible D gene (6 bases). This CDR3 is 16 amino acids long. Germline CDR1 and CDR2: SNHLY and FYNNEI. Trimming stripped 4 bases from V and 4 bases from J, with 17 bases between. CDR3 region: CASSGGKDSQNQPQHF. The CDR3 DNA is TGTGCCAGCAGTGGGGGTAAGGACAGCCAAAATCAGCCCCAGCATTTT.

Only one count was recorded for this clone. The chain employs TRBV11-1 and TRBJ1-1, with a tentative D call TRBD1 (6 bases). The germline CDR1 and CDR2 sequences are SGHAT and FQDESV (reference sequence). The V and J ends lost 5 bases and 7 bases respectively, with 14 bases between them. CDR3 length: 13 residues. The CDR3 DNA is TGTGCCAGCAGCGGCAGGGGTTTGGGTGAAGCTTTCTTT. Its protein is CASSGRGLGEAFF. The whole variable domain, filled in from reference TRBV11-1 and TRBJ1-1, reads EAEVAQSPRYKITEKSQAVAFWCDPISGHATLYWYRQILGQGPELLVQFQDESVVDDSQLPKDRFSAERLKGVDSTLKIQPAELGDSAMYLCASSGRGLGEAFFGQGTRLTVV.

This rearrangement joins TRBV5-1 to TRBJ2-7; weak D call: TRBD1 (6 bases). The germline V and J ends were trimmed by 0 bases and 3 bases, with 16 bases remaining between them. The germline gives CDR1 SGHRS, CDR2 YFSETQ. The CDR3 loop spans 16 amino acids. CDR3 residues: CASSLAMRQDIYEQYF. CDR3 sequence (DNA): TGCGCCAGCAGCTTGGCCATGAGACAGGACATCTACGAGCAGTACTTC.

The chain has TRBV25-1 and TRBJ1-2; D gene ambiguous. The ends were cut back, 10 bases at V and 5 bases at J, with 17 bases in the middle. Germline V CDR1 and CDR2: MGHDK, SYGVNS. CDR3 length: 13 amino acids. DNA of the CDR3: TGTGCCATGCGACATCATCCCCCATATGGCTACACCTTC. It codes for CAMRHHPPYGYTF.

The chain couples TRBV11-3 to TRBJ2-3; D gene uncertain. Germline values: CDR1 SGHNT, CDR2 YENEEA. The CDR3 extends over 13 amino acids. Deletions cut 4 bases from V and 6 bases from J, with 11 bases between. CDR3 DNA: TGTGCCAGCAGCTCTGGTACGGAGGATACGCAGTATTTT. It specifies CASSSGTEDTQYF.

The CDR3 protein is CASSRQGWGRSDTEAFF. The CDR3 nucleotides read TGTGCCAGCAGCAGACAGGGGTGGGGCAGATCGGACACTGAAGCTTTCTTT. V and J are TRBV5-4 and TRBJ1-1; 8 positions match TRBD1. The CDR3 consists of 17 residues. Germline V gene lookup returns CDR1 SGHNT and CDR2 YYREEE (reference sequence). Germline trimming cut 4 bases from V and 3 bases from J; bases unmatched to any gene: 14.

The chain carries TRBV6-1 and TRBJ1-4; 11 bases align to TRBD1. CDR3 length equals 14 residues. The germline gives CDR1 MNHNS, CDR2 SASEGT. J was trimmed by 7 bases and V by 7 bases; bases with no gene match: 5. In nucleotides, the CDR3 is TGTGCCAGCACGACCGGGACAGGGGGTGAAAAACTGTTTTTT. The encoded protein is CASTTGTGGEKLFF.

V is TRBV7-8 and J is TRBJ1-2, with D perhaps matching TRBD1 (5 bases). Germline lookup yields CDR1 SGHVS and CDR2 FQNEAQ. The CDR3 length is 16 residues. Trimming pared 1 base from V and 3 bases from J, leaving 15 bases between. CDR3 residues: CASSLVGRRQYYGYTF. In DNA, the CDR3 is TGTGCCAGCAGCTTAGTAGGGCGGCGACAGTACTATGGCTACACCTTC.

In its sample, this clone was seen a few times. The chain employs TRBV28 and TRBJ1-1; 9 positions match TRBD1. J lost 6 bases, V lost 6 bases, and 5 bases had no gene match. Germline V gene lookup returns CDR1 MDHEN and CDR2 SYDVKM. The CDR3 is 13 amino acids. The CDR3 bases are TGTGCCAGCAGCGGACAGGGGAGAGCTGAAGCTTTCTTT. Encoded protein: CASSGQGRAEAFF.

V usage is TRBV19 and J usage is TRBJ2-1; D might be TRBD1 (6 bases). The germline gives CDR1 LNHDA, CDR2 SQIVND (reference sequence). This CDR3 has 14 amino acids. Trimming took off 9 bases at V and 3 bases at J, with 15 bases between the two ends. CDR3 residues: CASSPGHNYNEQFF. The CDR3 DNA is TGTGCCAGCTCCCCGGGACACAACTACAATGAGCAGTTCTTC. The full variable domain, its missing parts supplied by reference TRBV19 and TRBJ2-1, is DGGITQSPKYLFRKEGQNVTLSCEQNLNHDAMYWYRQDPGQGLRLIYYSQIVNDFQKGDIAEGYSVSREKKESFPLTVTSAQKNPTAFYLCASSPGHNYNEQFFGPGTRLTVL.

The rearrangement links TRBV15 to TRBJ1-6; 8 bases map to TRBD1. This CDR3 region has 16 residues. The ends lost 5 bases at V and 6 bases at J; junction bases unmatched: 9. CDR1 LNHNV and CDR2 YYDKDF come from the germline V gene (reference sequence). The CDR3 nucleotides are TGTGCCACCAGCGGCGGGACAGGCCCTCTTAATTCACCCCTCCACTTT. Protein: CATSGGTGPLNSPLHF.

The chain joins TRBV25-1 to TRBJ2-1; TRBD1 agrees at 9 bases. From germline, CDR1 is MGHDK and CDR2 SYGVNS. This CDR3 has 18 residues. After removal of 3 bases from V and 0 bases from J, the junction contained 9 bases not matched to a gene. The CDR3 DNA is TGTGCCAGCAGTGAGGCACAGGGGGCATCCCGCTCCTACAATGAGCAGTTCTTC. It codes for CASSEAQGASRSYNEQFF. The variable domain in full, with the rest retrieved from reference TRBV25-1 and TRBJ2-1, is EADIYQTPRYLVIGTGKKITLECSQTMGHDKMYWYQQDPGMELHLIHYSYGVNSTEKGDLSSESTVSRIRTEHFPLTLESARPSHTSQYLCASSEAQGASRSYNEQFFGPGTRLTVL.

The J gene is TRBJ1-4, the V gene TRBV11-1, with 11 bases identical to TRBD1. Germline V gives CDR1 SGHAT, CDR2 FQDESV (reference sequence). The CDR3 is 15 residues long. With 8 bases clipped from V and 2 bases from J, the junction kept 4 bases outside the gene matches. The CDR3 loop is CASGQGALTNEKLFF. In DNA, the CDR3 is TGTGCCAGCGGACAGGGGGCGTTGACTAATGAAAAACTGTTTTTT.

J is TRBJ1-2 and V is TRBV19; 8 positions match TRBD1. CDR3 length: 16 residues. The V gene end was trimmed by 0 bases and the J gene end by 5 bases; junction bases not matched to a gene: 8. Looked up from germline, CDR1 is LNHDA and CDR2 is SQIVND (reference sequence). CDR3 loop: CASSIDSRGLEYGYTF. The CDR3 region has the DNA TGTGCCAGTAGTATAGATTCCAGGGGGCTGGAGTATGGCTACACCTTC.

The V and J genes are TRBV7-2 and TRBJ1-1; 7 positions match TRBD1. The CDR3 contains 13 residues. J lost 7 bases, V lost 5 bases, and 7 bases had no gene match. Germline loops: CDR1 SGHTA, CDR2 FQGNSA. The CDR3 region is CASSRLQGSEAFF. CDR3 nucleotides: TGTGCCAGCAGCCGCCTACAGGGGAGTGAAGCTTTCTTT.

The chain employs TRBV7-2 and TRBJ1-6; 7 bases are shared with TRBD1. CDR3 length: 15 amino acids. Germline assignment: CDR1 SGHTA and CDR2 FQGNSA. Trimming removed 5 bases from V and 7 bases from J; junction bases left unmatched: 8. CDR3 coding DNA: TGTGCCAGCAGCCTTCAGGGGGGAGACAATTCACCCCTCCACTTT. This sequence encodes CASSLQGGDNSPLHF.

This sequence joins TRBV7-9 and TRBJ2-3, with 9 bases that match TRBD2. CDR3 length equals 16 residues. Germline V gene data show CDR1 as SEHNR and CDR2 as FQNEAQ (reference sequence). Trimming cost V 4 bases and J 0 bases; bases outside gene matches: 5. CDR3 in amino acids: CASSSKRGASTDTQYF. CDR3 sequence (DNA): TGTGCCAGCAGCTCCAAGCGGGGGGCTAGCACAGATACGCAGTATTTT.

In this sample, this clone turned up once. The rearrangement uses TRBV7-9 and TRBJ2-7, with TRBD2 matching 7 bases. Germline lookup yields CDR1 SEHNR and CDR2 FQNEAQ (reference sequence). The CDR3 sequence is 17 residues long. J gave up 2 bases and V 2 bases, and 12 bases lay outside the gene matches. The CDR3: CASSLRRFAGEPYEQYF. The CDR3 DNA reads TGTGCCAGCAGCTTAAGGAGGTTTGCGGGGGAGCCCTACGAGCAGTACTTC. The full variable domain, completed using reference TRBV7-9 and TRBJ2-7, is DTGVSQNPRHKITKRGQNVTFRCDPISEHNRLYWYRQTLGQGPEFLTYFQNEAQLEKSRLLSDRFSAERPKGSFSTLEIQRTEQGDSAMYLCASSLRRFAGEPYEQYFGPGTRLTVT.

This chain uses TRBV5-4 with TRBJ1-1; D remains ambiguous. With 0 bases removed from V and 4 bases from J, the gap between germline ends came to 10 bases. CDR1 SGHNT and CDR2 YYREEE come from the germline V gene (reference sequence). The CDR3 has 14 residues. The CDR3 sequence is CASSLAGRGTEAFF. CDR3 nucleotides: TGTGCCAGCAGCTTGGCTGGTCGGGGCACTGAAGCTTTCTTT. Based on the CDR3 plus reference TRBV5-4 and TRBJ1-1, the full variable domain is ETGVTQSPTHLIKTRGQQVTLRCSSQSGHNTVSWYQQALGQGPQFIFQYYREEENGRGNFPPRFSGLQFPNYSSELNVNALELDDSALYLCASSLAGRGTEAFFGQGTRLTVV.

This chain uses TRBV2 with TRBJ1-5; D remains unclear. This CDR3 is built from 13 residues. V was pared by 6 bases and J by 0 bases, with 6 bases between. Germline-derived CDR1 and CDR2 are SNHLY and FYNNEI. CDR3 sequence: CASREGSNQPQHF. The CDR3 nucleotides are TGTGCCAGCAGGGAGGGTAGCAATCAGCCCCAGCATTTT.

This clone was picked up one time. The chain employs TRBV28 and TRBJ1-5; D possibly corresponds to TRBD1 (5 bases). Germline loops: CDR1 MDHEN, CDR2 SYDVKM. V dropped 6 bases and J dropped 3 bases, with 12 bases sitting between them. The CDR3 consists of 14 residues. Written as DNA, the CDR3 is TGTGCCAGCAGCAAGGCGGGGGACAATCAGCCCCAGCATTTT. This sequence encodes CASSKAGDNQPQHF.

This clone was detected once. This rearrangement joins TRBV5-1 to TRBJ1-6; possible D gene TRBD1, 6 bases. This CDR3 spans 16 amino acids. Germline CDR1 is SGHRS and CDR2 is YFSETQ. Trimming pared 5 bases from V and 6 bases from J, leaving 18 bases between. DNA for the CDR3: TGCGCCAGCAGACGCGAGCAGGGCAGGGGTAATTCACCCCTCCACTTT. Its translation: CASRREQGRGNSPLHF.